A selection of T cell receptor beta chains follows, all from one sample in a study of T cells in Graves' hyperthyroidism and ophthalmopathy. TCRdb redid the calling of the multiplex PCR reads with MiXCR, one entry per CDR3 protein. The data contain around 800,000 distinct CDR3 sequences, around 39% of them singletons. The sample was blood. These receptors originate from a man aged 18 to 30 with Graves' hyperthyroidism. The CDR3 runs from the conserved cysteine through the conserved F or W. A D gene is named only where the DNA matches it firmly. Size is omitted from some rows. Given values are once, few, many or a class for expanded clones.

V	J	size	D	DNA	CDR3
TRBV7-2	TRBJ1-1	many	.	TGTGCCAGCAGCTGGGGCCCAGGGACGGGAAACACTGAAGCTTTCTTT	CASSWGPGTGNTEAFF
TRBV25-1	TRBJ2-7	.	.	TGTGCCAGCAGTTACGTCGGCGCTTCCTACGAGCAGTACTTC	CASSYVGASYEQYF
TRBV7-9	TRBJ1-2	once	.	TGTGCCAGCAGGCCAGGGACGGGAGGCTACACCTTC	CASRPGTGGYTF
TRBV7-9	TRBJ2-7	many	.	TGTGCCAGCAGCTCTGGACAAGACTACGAGCAGTACTTC	CASSSGQDYEQYF
TRBV29-1	TRBJ1-2	.	.	TGCAGCGTTGAGAACAGGGATTATGGCTACACCTTC	CSVENRDYGYTF
TRBV29-1	TRBJ1-2	.	.	TGCAGCGTTGATAGACCACAGGGAAACTATGGCTACACCTTC	CSVDRPQGNYGYTF
TRBV5-1	TRBJ1-1	.	.	TGCGCCAGCAGAGAGTTGTCCATGAACACTGAAGCTTTCTTT	CASRELSMNTEAFF
TRBV19	TRBJ1-5	many	.	TGTGCCAGTAGTGATAGGGCAGAAGATCAGCCCCAGCATTTT	CASSDRAEDQPQHF
TRBV11-2	TRBJ2-7	.	.	TGTGCCAGCAGCTCCCCGTTTGGGGAGCAGTACTTC	CASSSPFGEQYF
TRBV25-1	TRBJ1-2	.	.	TGTGCCAGCAGTTACAAAGACAGCCCAGACCTTAACTATGGCTACACCTTC	CASSYKDSPDLNYGYTF
TRBV12-3/TRBV12-4	TRBJ2-7	.	.	TGTGCCAGCAGCTCAGGGGCCTCCGAGTTCCCGTACTTC	CASSSGASEFPYF
TRBV20-1	TRBJ2-5	.	.	TGCAGTGCCCCGGGACGCCCGGGGCTGGGGACCCAGTACTTC	CSAPGRPGLGTQYF
TRBV20-1	TRBJ2-7	few	TRBD1	TGCAGTGCTCCCCCACTGGGACAGGGGATAGACGAGCAGTACTTC	CSAPPLGQGIDEQYF
TRBV19	TRBJ2-7	.	.	TGTGCCAGTAGTATACGTCCCTCGCGGGATGAGCAGTACTTC	CASSIRPSRDEQYF
TRBV2	TRBJ1-2	many	.	TGTGCCAGCATTGAGAATGGCTACACCTTC	CASIENGYTF
TRBV20-1	TRBJ1-1	few	.	TGCAGTGCCTCTCTAGTTGCTGAAGCTTTCTTT	CSASLVAEAFF
TRBV7-3	TRBJ2-6	many	.	TGTGCCAGCAGCAATCGGAGCGCTGGGGCCAACGTCCTGACTTTC	CASSNRSAGANVLTF
TRBV20-1	TRBJ1-5	.	.	TGCAGTGCCAGCGCGGGGGGCCAGCCCCAGCATTTT	CSASAGGQPQHF
TRBV19	TRBJ2-2	few	TRBD1	TGTGCCAGTATGCCTTCCGGGACAGGGTTCACCGGGGAGCTGTTTTTT	CASMPSGTGFTGELFF
TRBV2	TRBJ2-2	few	TRBD1	TGTGCCAGCGGGACAGGCGCGAACACCGGGGAGCTGTTTTTT	CASGTGANTGELFF
TRBV4-1	TRBJ2-5	.	.	TGCGCCAGCAGCCAGCCCCCCCAGGGTGGGCAGACCCAGTACTTC	CASSQPPQGGQTQYF
TRBV7-2	TRBJ2-7	few	.	TGTGCCAGCAGCTTAGTCGGGGGGCAGGCCTACGAGCAGTACTTC	CASSLVGGQAYEQYF
TRBV29-1	TRBJ2-7	many	.	TGCAGCGTTATATGGGGGTCCGCCTACGAGCAGTACTTC	CSVIWGSAYEQYF
TRBV15	TRBJ2-5	many	TRBD2	TGTGCCACCAGCGTGGGTCTAGCGGGGTCCGCGACCCAGTACTTC	CATSVGLAGSATQYF
TRBV20-1	TRBJ1-4	few	.	TGCAGTGCTACTGCCCGTGGAAAACTGTTTTTT	CSATARGKLFF
TRBV25-1	TRBJ1-6	.	.	TGTGCCAGCAGTGAAATAGGGCACTCACCCCTCCACTTT	CASSEIGHSPLHF
TRBV20-1	TRBJ2-7	few	TRBD1	TGCAGTGCTATTGCCGGGGACAGAACCTACGAGCAGTACTTC	CSAIAGDRTYEQYF
TRBV9	TRBJ1-1	.	.	TGTGCCAGCAGTGAAAATCCGGGGACTGAAGCTTTCTTT	CASSENPGTEAFF
TRBV20-1	TRBJ2-7	.	TRBD2	TGCAGTGCTAGAGATCTCCGGGCGGGAGTGGATTACGAGCAGTACTTC	CSARDLRAGVDYEQYF
TRBV11-2	TRBJ2-7	.	TRBD1	TGTGCCAGCAGCCCCGGGACAGGGAAGGGCTCCTACGAGCAGTACTTC	CASSPGTGKGSYEQYF
TRBV10-3	TRBJ1-5	few	.	TGTGCCAGCAGCCAAGTGGGGGACACAAATCAGCCCCAGCATTTT	CASSQVGDTNQPQHF
TRBV5-5	TRBJ2-2	once	TRBD2	TGTGCCAGCAGCTTCTCAGCGGGGGAGTTGAACGGGGAGCTGTTTTTT	CASSFSAGELNGELFF
TRBV29-1	TRBJ1-2	few	.	TGCAGCGCCGGGAGCAGCCCTTATGGCTACACCTTC	CSAGSSPYGYTF
TRBV29-1	TRBJ1-1	once	TRBD1	TGCAGCGTTGGGAGGGGCAGGGGGCGAGCTGAAGCTTTCTTT	CSVGRGRGRAEAFF
TRBV25-1	TRBJ1-4	many	TRBD1	TGTGCCAGCAGTGACACAGGGGGCGTTAATGAAAAACTGTTTTTT	CASSDTGGVNEKLFF
TRBV12-3/TRBV12-4	TRBJ1-6	.	.	TGTGCCAGCAGTTTTCAGGATTCACCCCTCCACTTT	CASSFQDSPLHF
TRBV7-2	TRBJ2-1	.	.	TGTGCCAGCAGGTTGGGCCCGGGAGAGGGCAATGAGCAGTTCTTC	CASRLGPGEGNEQFF
TRBV20-1	TRBJ1-3	many	.	TGCAGTGCTCCATTCCCTGGAAACACCATATATTTT	CSAPFPGNTIYF
TRBV29-1	TRBJ1-1	.	.	TGCAGCTTGCAGACGGGTAACACTGAAGCTTTCTTT	CSLQTGNTEAFF
TRBV19	TRBJ2-6	.	.	TGTGCCAGTAGTTTCAGCGGGCGGGACTCTGGGGCCAACGTCCTGACTTTC	CASSFSGRDSGANVLTF
TRBV7-9	TRBJ2-7	.	.	TGTGCCAGCAGCTTAGGCACAGGGCGTGCCTACGAGCAGTACTTC	CASSLGTGRAYEQYF